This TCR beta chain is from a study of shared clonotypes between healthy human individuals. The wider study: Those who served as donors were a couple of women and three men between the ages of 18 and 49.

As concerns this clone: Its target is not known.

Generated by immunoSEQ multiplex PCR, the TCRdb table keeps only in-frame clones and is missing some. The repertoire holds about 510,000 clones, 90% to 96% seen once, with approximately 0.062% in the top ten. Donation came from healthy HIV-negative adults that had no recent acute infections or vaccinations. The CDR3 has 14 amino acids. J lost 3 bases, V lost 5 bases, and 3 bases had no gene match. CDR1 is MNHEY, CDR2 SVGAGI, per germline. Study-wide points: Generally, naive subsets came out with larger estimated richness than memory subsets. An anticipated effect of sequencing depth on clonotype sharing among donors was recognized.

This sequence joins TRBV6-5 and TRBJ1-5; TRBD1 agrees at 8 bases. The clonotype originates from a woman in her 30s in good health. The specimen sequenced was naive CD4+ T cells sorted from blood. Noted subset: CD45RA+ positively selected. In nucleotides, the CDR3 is TGTGCCAGCAGTCCAGGGGGCCCCAATCAGCCCCAGCATTTT. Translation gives CASSPGGPNQPQHF.